A selection of T cell receptor beta chains follows, all from one sample in a study of T cells in Graves' hyperthyroidism and ophthalmopathy. One entry per CDR3 protein, called by TCRdb with MiXCR from the multiplex PCR reads. Among about 560,000 distinct CDR3 sequences listed, approximately 16% were seen once. The sample taken for sequencing was blood. The source is a woman younger than 35 with Graves' hyperthyroidism. Each CDR3 is given with its conserved first and last residue. D genes are given only for firm matches. A row's size may be missing; if present it is once, few, many or a size class.

>TRBJ2-5|TRBV12-3/TRBV12-4|NA|NA
CASSFRESGTQYF
TGTGCCAGCAGTTTCCGGGAGTCTGGGACCCAGTACTTC
>TRBJ1-6|TRBV12-3/TRBV12-4|NA|NA
CASSFIKTPLHF
TGTGCCAGCAGTTTTATTAAGACTCCCCTCCACTTT
>TRBJ1-2|TRBV6-5|NA|NA
CASSYSWGNSYDGYTF
TGTGCCAGCAGTTACTCTTGGGGAAACTCCTATGATGGCTACACCTTC
>TRBJ1-6|TRBV12-3/TRBV12-4|TRBD1|many
CASSLGQGDTNSPLHF
TGTGCCAGCAGTTTAGGCCAGGGGGACACCAATTCACCCCTCCACTTT
>TRBJ2-7|TRBV28|NA|many
CASSFSVRTKSYEQYF
TGTGCCAGCAGTTTCAGTGTCAGGACTAAGTCCTACGAGCAGTACTTC
>TRBJ1-2|TRBV15|NA|NA
CATSRDRGLCGYTF
TGTGCCACCAGCAGAGATCGGGGGCTCTGTGGCTACACCTTC
>TRBJ1-1|TRBV6-1|NA|many
CASSPYRAGTEAFF
TGTGCCAGCAGCCCCTACAGGGCCGGCACTGAAGCTTTCTTT
>TRBJ1-5|TRBV6-1|NA|many
CASSYAGNQPQHF
TGTGCCAGCAGTTATGCAGGCAATCAGCCCCAGCATTTT
>TRBJ1-1|TRBV11-3|TRBD1|many
CATSPGTGRDTEAFF
TGTGCCACCAGCCCCGGGACAGGTCGGGACACTGAAGCTTTCTTT
>TRBJ1-6|TRBV20-1|NA|NA
CSAKRDFYNSPLHF
TGCAGTGCTAAGAGGGATTTTTATAATTCACCCCTCCACTTT
>TRBJ2-3|TRBV11-2|NA|many
CASSLDRRGSGDTQYF
TGTGCCAGCAGCTTAGACAGACGGGGATCGGGCGATACGCAGTATTTT
>TRBJ2-7|TRBV30|NA|many
CAWSAAGLSYEQYF
TGTGCCTGGAGTGCGGCAGGGCTCTCCTACGAGCAGTACTTC
>TRBJ2-1|TRBV5-5|NA|many
CASSLRGDDYNEQFF
TGTGCCAGCAGCTTGAGGGGTGACGACTACAATGAGCAGTTCTTC
>TRBJ2-3|TRBV2|TRBD1|NA
CASRRGTGGFSSTDTQYF
TGTGCCAGCAGGAGGGGGACAGGGGGTTTTTCTAGCACAGATACGCAGTATTTT
>TRBJ2-7|TRBV7-9|TRBD1|NA
CASSLDRDDYEQYF
TGTGCCAGCAGCTTGGACAGGGACGACTACGAGCAGTACTTC
>TRBJ1-4|TRBV2|NA|many
CASEINRSPFEKLFF
TGTGCCAGCGAAATTAACCGGTCCCCGTTCGAAAAACTGTTTTTT
>TRBJ1-5|TRBV20-1|NA|many
CSARTGGQPQHF
TGCAGTGCTAGGACAGGTGGGCAGCCCCAGCATTTT
>TRBJ2-7|TRBV7-9|TRBD1|many
CASSWPGQPSYEQYF
TGTGCCAGCAGCTGGCCGGGACAGCCATCCTACGAGCAGTACTTC
>TRBJ1-4|TRBV29-1|NA|few
CSAVGRQGGEKLFF
TGCAGCGCCGTCGGGAGGCAGGGTGGGGAAAAACTGTTTTTT
>TRBJ1-6|TRBV6-1|TRBD1|few
CASRKSGTGRSPLHF
TGTGCCAGCAGGAAGTCCGGGACAGGGAGGTCACCCCTCCACTTT
>TRBJ2-7|TRBV12-3/TRBV12-4|NA|few
CASSLTGQGSYEQYF
TGTGCCAGCAGCCTCACGGGGCAGGGCTCCTACGAGCAGTACTTC
>TRBJ1-1|TRBV28|NA|few
CASSLSFGSVLKDRAFF
TGTGCCAGCAGTTTGAGCTTTGGTTCGGTTCTAAAGGATCGAGCTTTCTTT
>TRBJ1-2|TRBV27|NA|NA
CASRQTSNYGYTF
TGTGCCAGCAGGCAGACCTCTAACTATGGCTACACCTTC
>TRBJ2-3|TRBV7-2|TRBD2|NA
CASSLSLGGRAFTTDTQYF
TGTGCCAGCAGCTTATCCCTCGGCGGGAGGGCCTTTACCACAGATACGCAGTATTTT
>TRBJ1-1|TRBV12-5|TRBD1|many
CASGLTTGGNTEAFF
TGTGCTAGTGGTTTGACTACAGGGGGCAACACTGAAGCTTTCTTT
>TRBJ2-5|TRBV20-1|NA|many
CSARLTETQYF
TGCAGTGCTAGGCTTACAGAGACCCAGTACTTC
>TRBJ2-1|TRBV6-5|TRBD2|few
CASSYRLAGGPGEQFF
TGTGCCAGCAGTTACCGACTAGCGGGAGGGCCTGGTGAGCAGTTCTTC
>TRBJ1-5|TRBV12-5|NA|NA
CASSAGAGNQPQHF
TGTGCTAGTTCAGCTGGGGCTGGCAATCAGCCCCAGCATTTT
>TRBJ2-3|TRBV3-1|TRBD2|few
CASSRVSGGYTDTQYF
TGTGCCAGCAGCCGAGTAAGCGGGGGTTACACAGATACGCAGTATTTT
>TRBJ2-5|TRBV5-1|TRBD2|few
CASSFRLAGAETQYF
TGCGCCAGCAGCTTTCGACTAGCGGGGGCCGAGACCCAGTACTTC
>TRBJ1-1|TRBV5-1|TRBD1|few
CASSRGFGTGDTEAFF
TGCGCCAGCAGCCGGGGATTCGGGACAGGGGACACTGAAGCTTTCTTT
>TRBJ2-2|TRBV30|TRBD2|once
CAWSQASGRPGELFF
TGTGCCTGGAGTCAGGCTAGCGGGAGACCCGGGGAGCTGTTTTTT
>TRBJ2-5|TRBV6-2/TRBV6-3|TRBD2|NA
CASSASPGGEEGTQYF
TGCGCCAGCAGTGCATCGCCGGGAGGCGAAGAAGGGACCCAGTACTTC
>TRBJ2-7|TRBV27|NA|many
CASSPIRQFHSYEQYF
TGTGCCAGCAGCCCGATCAGGCAGTTCCATTCCTACGAGCAGTACTTC
>TRBJ2-7|TRBV12-3/TRBV12-4|NA|few
CASSYGLLSGEQYF
TGTGCCAGCAGTTATGGGCTATTAAGCGGCGAGCAGTACTTC
>TRBJ2-3|TRBV6-1|TRBD1|many
CASSPMTGTDTQYF
TGTGCCAGCTCCCCGATGACAGGGACAGATACGCAGTATTTT
>TRBJ2-3|TRBV7-2|TRBD2|many
CASSSLAGAQRGQYF
TGTGCCAGCAGCTCCCTAGCGGGGGCGCAACGTGGGCAGTATTTT
>TRBJ2-1|TRBV25-1|TRBD2|NA
CASSSHSGGLYNEQFF
TGTGCCAGCAGTTCCCATAGCGGGGGGCTCTACAATGAGCAGTTCTTC
>TRBJ2-1|TRBV20-1|TRBD1|many
CSARPGGANEQFF
TGCAGTGCTAGGCCAGGGGGCGCGAATGAGCAGTTCTTC
>TRBJ1-5|TRBV19|NA|few
CASSMLDLRSQPQHF
TGTGCCAGTAGTATGTTGGACCTGAGGAGCCAGCCCCAGCATTTT
>TRBJ1-4|TRBV18|NA|NA
CASSPFSGISTNEKLFF
TGTGCCAGCTCACCGTTCTCCGGAATTTCAACTAATGAAAAACTGTTTTTT
>TRBJ1-1|TRBV3-1|TRBD1|few
CASSPRQGTWHTEAFF
TGTGCCAGCAGCCCACGACAGGGGACCTGGCACACTGAAGCTTTCTTT
>TRBJ2-5|TRBV12-3/TRBV12-4|NA|few
CASSSQGPLGTQYF
TGTGCCAGCAGTTCGCAGGGGCCCCTGGGGACCCAGTACTTC
>TRBJ2-5|TRBV6-5|NA|many
CASSYSVATQETQYF
TGTGCCAGCAGTTACTCGGTGGCGACCCAAGAGACCCAGTACTTC
>TRBJ1-4|TRBV4-3|NA|NA
CASSTGLEEKLFF
TGCGCCAGCAGTACAGGGCTAGAAGAAAAACTGTTTTTT
>TRBJ2-1|TRBV10-1|NA|NA
CASSESLRGAQGVNEQFF
TGCGCCAGCAGTGAGAGCCTACGGGGGGCCCAGGGGGTGAATGAGCAGTTCTTC
>TRBJ2-3|TRBV10-3|NA|few
CAIRPVPADTQYF
TGTGCCATCAGGCCCGTCCCGGCAGATACGCAGTATTTT
>TRBJ2-7|TRBV7-2|NA|NA
CASSWGGLRTYEQYF
TGTGCCAGCAGTTGGGGGGGCTTAAGAACCTACGAGCAGTACTTC
>TRBJ2-7|TRBV6-1|NA|many
CASSPMGGYEQYF
TGTGCCAGCAGTCCAATGGGCGGCTACGAGCAGTACTTC
>TRBJ1-1|TRBV27|NA|many
CASSLRPLDRAFF
TGTGCCAGCAGTTTACGACCATTGGATAGAGCTTTCTTT